This is a list of T cell receptor beta chains from one sample in a study of regulatory T cells in long-lasting Graves disease. TCRdb redid the calling of the multiplex PCR reads with MiXCR, one entry per CDR3 protein. The sample lists 300,000 to 400,000 distinct CDR3 sequences, 20% occurring once. Sequenced here: peripheral blood mononuclear cells (PBMCs), sampled when the disease was refractory, from a patient treated with antithyroid drugs. The receptors were gathered from a female donor with Graves disease. The CDR3 runs from the conserved cysteine through the conserved F or W. The order of the fields is clone size, J gene, V gene, D gene, CDR3 protein, CDR3 DNA. A D gene is named only where the DNA matches it firmly. Some rows have no size entry. The others give once, few or many, or a class for an expanded clone.

clone_size: many; j_call: TRBJ2-7; v_call: TRBV12-3/TRBV12-4; d_call: .; cdr3_aa: CASSLWAGDGYRKSYEQYF; cdr3_nt: TGTGCCAGCAGTTTATGGGCTGGCGACGGGTATCGTAAGTCCTACGAGCAGTACTTC
clone_size: few; j_call: TRBJ2-2; v_call: TRBV11-3; d_call: .; cdr3_aa: CASSPGTGTGELFF; cdr3_nt: TGTGCCAGCAGTCCTGGGACGGGAACCGGGGAGCTGTTTTTT
clone_size: .; j_call: TRBJ1-3; v_call: TRBV6-1; d_call: TRBD1; cdr3_aa: CASQGGVPRYF; cdr3_nt: TGTGCCAGTCAGGGGGGGGTGCCTCGGTATTTT
clone_size: many; j_call: TRBJ1-5; v_call: TRBV12-5; d_call: .; cdr3_aa: CASGEGSNQPQHF; cdr3_nt: TGTGCTAGTGGGGAGGGTAGCAATCAGCCCCAGCATTTT
clone_size: few; j_call: TRBJ2-4; v_call: TRBV27; d_call: TRBD1; cdr3_aa: CASSLAGGPKNIQYF; cdr3_nt: TGTGCCAGCAGTTTAGCAGGGGGCCCCAAAAACATTCAGTACTTC
clone_size: once; j_call: TRBJ2-7; v_call: TRBV6-5; d_call: .; cdr3_aa: CASSYSGGQGGPYEQYF; cdr3_nt: TGTGCCAGCAGTTACAGCGGGGGACAGGGAGGCCCCTACGAGCAGTACTTC
clone_size: many; j_call: TRBJ1-1; v_call: TRBV6-5; d_call: .; cdr3_aa: CASSYSKTVNTEAFF; cdr3_nt: TGTGCCAGCAGTTACTCGAAAACGGTGAACACTGAAGCTTTCTTT
clone_size: .; j_call: TRBJ1-5; v_call: TRBV19; d_call: .; cdr3_aa: CASRSLAGGSNQPQHF; cdr3_nt: TGTGCCAGTAGGAGTTTGGCCGGGGGGAGCAATCAGCCCCAGCATTTT
clone_size: many; j_call: TRBJ1-6; v_call: TRBV6-2/TRBV6-3; d_call: .; cdr3_aa: CASSYSSETGTYNSPLHF; cdr3_nt: TGTGCCAGCAGTTACTCATCAGAAACAGGGACCTATAATTCACCCCTCCACTTT
clone_size: .; j_call: TRBJ2-3; v_call: TRBV6-2/TRBV6-3; d_call: .; cdr3_aa: CASRRSGPRDTQYF; cdr3_nt: TGTGCCAGCAGACGATCAGGGCCCAGAGATACGCAGTATTTT
clone_size: many; j_call: TRBJ1-2; v_call: TRBV5-1; d_call: .; cdr3_aa: CASSTTGGQSYGYTF; cdr3_nt: TGCGCCAGCAGCACAACCGGGGGACAAAGCTATGGCTACACCTTC
clone_size: many; j_call: TRBJ1-1; v_call: TRBV7-9; d_call: TRBD1; cdr3_aa: CASSLQGELYTEAFF; cdr3_nt: TGTGCCAGCAGCTTACAGGGGGAATTGTACACTGAAGCTTTCTTT
clone_size: .; j_call: TRBJ2-2; v_call: TRBV20-1; d_call: .; cdr3_aa: CSARTTRAGELFF; cdr3_nt: TGCAGTGCTCGCACCACTAGGGCCGGGGAGCTGTTTTTT
clone_size: many; j_call: TRBJ1-5; v_call: TRBV2; d_call: TRBD1; cdr3_aa: CASRGLRGIQPQHF; cdr3_nt: TGTGCCAGCAGAGGCCTCAGGGGGATTCAGCCCCAGCATTTT
clone_size: .; j_call: TRBJ2-3; v_call: TRBV6-1; d_call: .; cdr3_aa: CASSEIPDTQYF; cdr3_nt: TGTGCCAGCAGTGAAATCCCAGATACGCAGTATTTT
clone_size: few; j_call: TRBJ2-2; v_call: TRBV6-1; d_call: TRBD1; cdr3_aa: CASNRGYYTGELFF; cdr3_nt: TGTGCCAGCAACAGGGGGTATTACACCGGGGAGCTGTTTTTT
clone_size: many; j_call: TRBJ1-1; v_call: TRBV2; d_call: .; cdr3_aa: CASSVVGEAFF; cdr3_nt: TGTGCCAGCAGTGTAGTCGGGGAAGCTTTCTTT
clone_size: .; j_call: TRBJ1-1; v_call: TRBV13; d_call: .; cdr3_aa: CASSLATAEAFF; cdr3_nt: TGTGCCAGCAGCTTAGCGACTGCTGAAGCTTTCTTT
clone_size: many; j_call: TRBJ2-7; v_call: TRBV7-2; d_call: .; cdr3_aa: CASSLINYEQYF; cdr3_nt: TGTGCCAGCAGCTTGATCAATTACGAGCAGTACTTC
clone_size: .; j_call: TRBJ2-1; v_call: TRBV27; d_call: TRBD1; cdr3_aa: CASSTIPGQGAATLNSYNEQFF; cdr3_nt: TGTGCCAGCAGTACCATCCCGGGACAGGGGGCTGCTACCCTTAACTCCTACAATGAGCAGTTCTTC
clone_size: .; j_call: TRBJ1-5; v_call: TRBV6-1; d_call: .; cdr3_aa: CASSGASNQPQHF; cdr3_nt: TGTGCCAGCAGTGGCGCTTCGAACCAGCCCCAGCATTTT
clone_size: few; j_call: TRBJ2-5; v_call: TRBV7-9; d_call: TRBD1; cdr3_aa: CASSPRQGVVLGTQYF; cdr3_nt: TGTGCCAGCAGCCCCCGACAGGGGGTTGTATTAGGGACCCAGTACTTC
clone_size: many; j_call: TRBJ1-5; v_call: TRBV6-5; d_call: .; cdr3_aa: CASSYGFGQPQHF; cdr3_nt: TGTGCCAGCAGTTACGGGTTCGGGCAGCCCCAGCATTTT
clone_size: many; j_call: TRBJ2-7; v_call: TRBV11-2; d_call: .; cdr3_aa: CASSPDDRSYSYEQYF; cdr3_nt: TGTGCCAGCAGCCCGGACGACCGATCTTACTCCTACGAGCAGTACTTC
clone_size: few; j_call: TRBJ1-1; v_call: TRBV24-1; d_call: .; cdr3_aa: CATSEGLTEAFF; cdr3_nt: TGTGCCACCAGTGAGGGTTTGACTGAAGCTTTCTTT
clone_size: .; j_call: TRBJ2-1; v_call: TRBV7-8; d_call: .; cdr3_aa: CASSQRVGRSSYNEQFF; cdr3_nt: TGTGCCAGCAGCCAAAGGGTGGGGAGGAGCTCCTACAATGAGCAGTTCTTC
clone_size: few; j_call: TRBJ1-6; v_call: TRBV20-1; d_call: .; cdr3_aa: CSARVRDLNSPLHF; cdr3_nt: TGCAGTGCTAGAGTACGGGACCTTAATTCACCCCTCCACTTT